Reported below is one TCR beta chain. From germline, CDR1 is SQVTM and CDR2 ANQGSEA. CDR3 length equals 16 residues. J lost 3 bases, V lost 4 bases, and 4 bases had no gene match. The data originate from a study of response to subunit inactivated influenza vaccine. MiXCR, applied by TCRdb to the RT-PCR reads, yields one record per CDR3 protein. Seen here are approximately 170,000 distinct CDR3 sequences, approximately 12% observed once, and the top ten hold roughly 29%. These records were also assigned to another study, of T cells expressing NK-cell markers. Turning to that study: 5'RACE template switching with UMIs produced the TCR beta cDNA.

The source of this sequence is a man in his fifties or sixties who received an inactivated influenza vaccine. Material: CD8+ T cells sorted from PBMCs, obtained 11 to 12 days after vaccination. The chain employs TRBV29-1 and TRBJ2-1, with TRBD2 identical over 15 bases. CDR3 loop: CSVGGTSGRFYNEQFF. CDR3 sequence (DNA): TGCAGCGTTGGGGGGACTAGCGGGAGGTTCTACAATGAGCAGTTCTTC.